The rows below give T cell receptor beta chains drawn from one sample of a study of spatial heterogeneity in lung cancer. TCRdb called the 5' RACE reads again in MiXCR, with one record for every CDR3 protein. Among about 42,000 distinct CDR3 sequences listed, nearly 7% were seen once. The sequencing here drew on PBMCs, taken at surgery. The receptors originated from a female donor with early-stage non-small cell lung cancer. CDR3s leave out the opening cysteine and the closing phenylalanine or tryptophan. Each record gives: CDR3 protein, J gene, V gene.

SASSGGPVRWYEQY | TRBJ2-7 | TRBV20-1
ASSPNGETQY | TRBJ2-5 | TRBV7-9
ASSRPDYTDTQY | TRBJ2-3 | TRBV7-2
ASSQGLAGGQDEQF | TRBJ2-1 | TRBV7-2
ASSSSSWSNYGYT | TRBJ1-2 | TRBV5-1
ASSPAGTDYGYT | TRBJ1-2 | TRBV18
ASSPGLAGGRATDTQY | TRBJ2-3 | TRBV7-2
ASSPTGVDYGYT | TRBJ1-2 | TRBV12-3/TRBV12-4
ASAVTSGSTDTQY | TRBJ2-3 | TRBV6-2/TRBV6-3
ASSYSNSGGTDTQY | TRBJ2-3 | TRBV6-5
ASSLGARLGHYGYT | TRBJ1-2 | TRBV12-3/TRBV12-4
AIRPGENTEAF | TRBJ1-1 | TRBV10-3
ASSFSPGGTGELF | TRBJ2-2 | TRBV27
ASSPEPGLAGNEQF | TRBJ2-1 | TRBV7-8
ASSDRVIQPQH | TRBJ1-5 | TRBV6-2/TRBV6-3
ASSLAGTSEAF | TRBJ1-1 | TRBV7-3
ASSQASLWAEAF | TRBJ1-1 | TRBV14
ASSYQVTSGNTIY | TRBJ1-3 | TRBV6-5
ASRLAAGDTQY | TRBJ2-3 | TRBV7-3
SARDFRAGGMDTQY | TRBJ2-3 | TRBV20-1
ASSHNRDTQY | TRBJ2-3 | TRBV7-9
SARKDRAAQH | TRBJ1-5 | TRBV20-1
ASRFLEEQF | TRBJ2-1 | TRBV28
ASSQERGYEQY | TRBJ2-7 | TRBV4-2
ASTALLGTAYGYT | TRBJ1-2 | TRBV19
ASLALSGTGEVPDTQY | TRBJ2-3 | TRBV19
ASSYSATNEKLF | TRBJ1-4 | TRBV5-5
ASSEVHRGNTDTQY | TRBJ2-3 | TRBV6-1
ASSLVRDRDATNEKLF | TRBJ1-4 | TRBV5-1
ASKRGLNTGELF | TRBJ2-2 | TRBV6-5
ASGWTGRNQPQH | TRBJ1-5 | TRBV6-2/TRBV6-3
ASTGERTSTDTQY | TRBJ2-3 | TRBV2
ASSLATSGGINEQF | TRBJ2-1 | TRBV6-1
ASSLLAGNYGYT | TRBJ1-2 | TRBV7-6
ASSFAGTSGLLEQF | TRBJ2-1 | TRBV7-8
ASSSLQVEVYGYT | TRBJ1-2 | TRBV7-9
ASSDRQLPSYEQY | TRBJ2-7 | TRBV6-1
ASSLSTRLGREKLF | TRBJ1-4 | TRBV27
ASSYSGTSSYEQY | TRBJ2-7 | TRBV6-5
ASSQEGRTGTEQY | TRBJ2-7 | TRBV4-1
SVGRSNYGYT | TRBJ1-2 | TRBV20-1
ASRRTGARAT | TRBJ1-2 | TRBV7-9
ASSSGNTIY | TRBJ1-3 | TRBV12-3/TRBV12-4
ASSLQGRAGELF | TRBJ2-2 | TRBV7-8
SVGLYQETQY | TRBJ2-5 | TRBV29-1
SAKLTGLADTQY | TRBJ2-3 | TRBV20-1
ASSFSGGEGYT | TRBJ1-2 | TRBV5-5
ASSFTQSYGYT | TRBJ1-2 | TRBV27
ASTPRGTSGAYEQY | TRBJ2-7 | TRBV6-5
ASSLRGAGSAETQY | TRBJ2-5 | TRBV7-2
ASSRARVSGANVLT | TRBJ2-6 | TRBV4-3
ASSPPGHGYT | TRBJ1-2 | TRBV18
ASSYGAGRVTEAF | TRBJ1-1 | TRBV6-2/TRBV6-3